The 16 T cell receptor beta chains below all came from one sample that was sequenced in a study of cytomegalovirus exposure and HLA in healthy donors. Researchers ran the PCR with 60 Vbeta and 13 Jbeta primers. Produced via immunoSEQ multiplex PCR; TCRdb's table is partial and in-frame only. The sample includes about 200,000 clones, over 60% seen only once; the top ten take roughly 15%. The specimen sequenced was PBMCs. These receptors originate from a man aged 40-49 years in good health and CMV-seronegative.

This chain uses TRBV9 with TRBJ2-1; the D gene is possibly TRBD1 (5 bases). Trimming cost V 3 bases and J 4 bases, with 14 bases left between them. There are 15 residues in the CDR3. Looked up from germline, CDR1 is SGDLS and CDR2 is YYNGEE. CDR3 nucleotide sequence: TGTGCCAGCAGCGAGCAGGGTGGTGGATACAATGAGCAGTTCTTC. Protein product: CASSEQGGGYNEQFF.

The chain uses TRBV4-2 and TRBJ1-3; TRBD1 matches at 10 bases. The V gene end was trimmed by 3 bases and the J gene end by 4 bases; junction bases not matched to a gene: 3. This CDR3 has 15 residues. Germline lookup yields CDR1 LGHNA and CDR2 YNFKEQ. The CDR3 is CASSHGTGVGNTIYF. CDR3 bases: TGTGCCAGCAGCCACGGGACAGGGGTCGGAAACACCATATATTTT.

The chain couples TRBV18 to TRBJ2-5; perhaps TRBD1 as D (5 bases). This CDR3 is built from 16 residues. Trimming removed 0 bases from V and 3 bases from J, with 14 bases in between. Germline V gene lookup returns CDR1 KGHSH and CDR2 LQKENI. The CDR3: CASSPPNLRREETQYF. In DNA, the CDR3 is TGTGCCAGCTCACCACCGAATCTGCGCAGGGAAGAGACCCAGTACTTC.

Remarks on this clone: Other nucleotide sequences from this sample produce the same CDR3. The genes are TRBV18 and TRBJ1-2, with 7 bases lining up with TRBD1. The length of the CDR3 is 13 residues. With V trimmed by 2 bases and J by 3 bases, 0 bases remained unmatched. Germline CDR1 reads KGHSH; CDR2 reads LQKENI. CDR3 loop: CASSPDRDYGYTF. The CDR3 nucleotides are TGTGCCAGCTCACCAGACAGGGACTATGGCTACACCTTC.

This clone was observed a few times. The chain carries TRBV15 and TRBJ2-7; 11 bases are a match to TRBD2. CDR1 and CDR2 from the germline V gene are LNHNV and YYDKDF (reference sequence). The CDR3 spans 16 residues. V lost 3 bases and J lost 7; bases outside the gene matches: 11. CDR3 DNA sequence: TGTGCCACCAGCAGCAAGATAGCGGGAGGGCCAGGGGAGCAGTACTTC. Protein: CATSSKIAGGPGEQYF.

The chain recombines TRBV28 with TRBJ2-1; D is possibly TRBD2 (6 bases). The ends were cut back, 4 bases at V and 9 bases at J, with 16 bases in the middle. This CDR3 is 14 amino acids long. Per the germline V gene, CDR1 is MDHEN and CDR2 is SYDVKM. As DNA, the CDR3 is TGTGCCAGCAGTTGGGAGAAACTCGGGGGTGAGCAGTTCTTC. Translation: CASSWEKLGGEQFF.

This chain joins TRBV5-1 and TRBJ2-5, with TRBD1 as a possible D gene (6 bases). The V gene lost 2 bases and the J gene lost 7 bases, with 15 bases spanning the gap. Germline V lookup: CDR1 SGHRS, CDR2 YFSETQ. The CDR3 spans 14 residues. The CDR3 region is CASSLGDTIGTQYF. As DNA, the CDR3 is TGCGCCAGCAGCTTAGGGGACACCATCGGGACCCAGTACTTC.

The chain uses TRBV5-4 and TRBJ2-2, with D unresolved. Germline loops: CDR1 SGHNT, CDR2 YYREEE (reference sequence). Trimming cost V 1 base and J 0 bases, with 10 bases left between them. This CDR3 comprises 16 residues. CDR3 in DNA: TGTGCCAGCAGCTTGAGTAGCCTCGCGAACACCGGGGAGCTGTTTTTT. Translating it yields CASSLSSLANTGELFF.

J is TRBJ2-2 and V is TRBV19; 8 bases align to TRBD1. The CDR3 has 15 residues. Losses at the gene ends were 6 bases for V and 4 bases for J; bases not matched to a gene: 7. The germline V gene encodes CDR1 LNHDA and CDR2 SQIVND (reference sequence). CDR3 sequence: CASRSRTGTTGELFF. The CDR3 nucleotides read TGTGCCAGTAGATCTAGGACAGGGACCACCGGGGAGCTGTTTTTT.

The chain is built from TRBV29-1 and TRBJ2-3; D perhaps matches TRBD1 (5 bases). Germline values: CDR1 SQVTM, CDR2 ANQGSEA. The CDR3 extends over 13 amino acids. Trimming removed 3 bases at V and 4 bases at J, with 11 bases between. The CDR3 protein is CSVEWQGADTQYF. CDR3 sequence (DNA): TGCAGCGTTGAGTGGCAGGGCGCAGATACGCAGTATTTT.

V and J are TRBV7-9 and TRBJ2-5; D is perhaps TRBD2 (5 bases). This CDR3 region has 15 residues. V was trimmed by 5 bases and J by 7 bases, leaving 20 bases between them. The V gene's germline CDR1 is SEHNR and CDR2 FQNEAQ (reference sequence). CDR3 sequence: CASSPTRDVLATQYF. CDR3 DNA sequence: TGTGCCAGCAGCCCTACTAGAGACGTGCTGGCGACCCAGTACTTC.

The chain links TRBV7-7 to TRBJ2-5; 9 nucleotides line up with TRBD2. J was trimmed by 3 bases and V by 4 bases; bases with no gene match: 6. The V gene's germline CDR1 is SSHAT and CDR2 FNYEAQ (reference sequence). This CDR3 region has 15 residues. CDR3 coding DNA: TGTGCCAGCAGCTCCGGATCTAGCGGGGAAGAGACCCAGTACTTC. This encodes CASSSGSSGEETQYF.

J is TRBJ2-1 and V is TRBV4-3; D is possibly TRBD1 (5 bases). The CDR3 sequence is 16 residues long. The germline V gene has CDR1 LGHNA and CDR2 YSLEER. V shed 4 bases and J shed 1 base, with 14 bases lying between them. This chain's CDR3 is CASSRGRVPSYNEQFF. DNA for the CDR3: TGCGCCAGCAGCCGGGGCCGGGTGCCATCCTACAATGAGCAGTTCTTC.

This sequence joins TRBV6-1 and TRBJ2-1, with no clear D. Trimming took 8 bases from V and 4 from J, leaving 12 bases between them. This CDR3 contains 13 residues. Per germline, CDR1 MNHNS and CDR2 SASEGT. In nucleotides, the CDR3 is TGTGCCAGCGGCACACCCAGTTACAATGAGCAGTTCTTC. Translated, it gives CASGTPSYNEQFF.

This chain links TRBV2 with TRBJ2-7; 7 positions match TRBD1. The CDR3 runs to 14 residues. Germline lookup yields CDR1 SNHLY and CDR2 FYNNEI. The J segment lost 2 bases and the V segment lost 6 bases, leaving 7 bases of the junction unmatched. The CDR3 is CASSLGQVTYEQYF. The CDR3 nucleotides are TGTGCCAGCAGCCTAGGACAGGTTACCTACGAGCAGTACTTC.

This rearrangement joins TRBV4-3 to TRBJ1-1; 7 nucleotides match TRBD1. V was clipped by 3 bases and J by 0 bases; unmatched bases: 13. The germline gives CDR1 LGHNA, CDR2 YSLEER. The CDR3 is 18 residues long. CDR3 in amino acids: CASSHFRQGRALNTEAFF. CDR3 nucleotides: TGCGCCAGCAGCCATTTTCGACAGGGTAGGGCTTTGAACACTGAAGCTTTCTTT.